Described below is a single T cell receptor (beta chain) sequence and its context. The target antigen is unknown. This sample was included in a study of cytomegalovirus exposure and HLA in healthy donors. Study-level results: What a later analysis reportedly showed was that an Asian-associated ancestry cluster had fewer N-insertions than the roughly 670-donor mean. Most TCR sequences proved rare, with some public TCRs found in many donors.

The CDR3 covers 16 residues. The germline V gene has CDR1 SGHKS and CDR2 YYEKEE (reference sequence). V was shortened by 6 bases and J by 6 bases, with 23 bases between the two germline ends. Vbeta (60) and Jbeta (13) primers were used in the PCR. Repertoires were generated with immunoSEQ multiplex PCR, while TCRdb's copy carries only in-frame clones and drops some. The sample lists under 250,000 clones; about 80% were seen once. This TCR was recovered from a woman in her 30s in good health and CMV-seronegative. This chain uses TRBV5-5 with TRBJ2-3, with D perhaps matching TRBD1 (7 bases). Sequences were obtained from PBMCs. CDR3 sequence reads: CASTGQVPGAHDTQYF. DNA of the CDR3: TGTGCCAGCACCGGACAGGTCCCGGGGGCACACGATACGCAGTATTTT. Complete variable domain (other parts from reference TRBV5-5 and TRBJ2-3): DAGVTQSPTHLIKTRGQQVTLRCSPISGHKSVSWYQQVLGQGPQFIFQYYEKEERGRGNFPDRFSARQFPNYSSELNVNALLLGDSALYLCASTGQVPGAHDTQYFGPGTRLTVL.